This T cell receptor (beta chain) is from a study of T-cell reconstitution after alpha-beta-depleted transplantation in children. Trimming shortened V by 2 bases and J by 0 bases, and 6 bases separated the two germline ends. Germline CDR1 is GTSNPN and CDR2 is SVGIG (reference sequence). This CDR3 region has 13 residues. Unique molecular identifiers were incorporated when the TCRbeta library was constructed. TCRdb reprocessed the PCR reads via MiXCR and lists one record per CDR3 protein. The data show fewer than 700,000 distinct CDR3 sequences, roughly 13% seen once. This specimen consisted of PBMCs, mostly from graft donor cells, obtained 360 days after TCRalphabeta/CD19-depleted stem cell transplant. The chain is built from TRBV30 and TRBJ2-3; D uncertain. This sequence was found in a male patient under 18 who had a stem cell transplant for acute myeloid leukemia, so the T cells may come from the graft donor. CDR3 region: CAWSSGSTDTQYF. CDR3 bases: TGTGCCTGGAGTAGTGGTAGCACAGATACGCAGTATTTT. The full variable domain, its missing parts supplied by reference TRBV30 and TRBJ2-3, is SQTIHQWPATLVQPVGSPLSLECTVEGTSNPNLYWYRQAAGRGLQLLFYSVGIGQISSEVPQNLSASRPQDRQFILSSKKLLLSDSGFYLCAWSSGSTDTQYFGPGTRLTVL.